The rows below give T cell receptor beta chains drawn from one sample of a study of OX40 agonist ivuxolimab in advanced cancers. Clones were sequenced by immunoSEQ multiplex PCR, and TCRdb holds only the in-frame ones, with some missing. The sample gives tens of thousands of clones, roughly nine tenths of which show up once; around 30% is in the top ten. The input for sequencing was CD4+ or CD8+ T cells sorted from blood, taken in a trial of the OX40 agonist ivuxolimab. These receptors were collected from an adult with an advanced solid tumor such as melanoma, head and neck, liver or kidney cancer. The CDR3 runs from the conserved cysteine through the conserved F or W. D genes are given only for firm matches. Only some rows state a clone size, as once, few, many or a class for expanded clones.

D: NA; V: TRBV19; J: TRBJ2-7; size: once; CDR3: CASSMGAGSYEQYF; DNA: TGTGCCAGTAGTATGGGAGCTGGCTCCTACGAGCAGTACTTC
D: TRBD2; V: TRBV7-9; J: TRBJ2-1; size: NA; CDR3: CAIPGDYVGEQFF; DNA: TGTGCCATTCCCGGGGACTACGTCGGTGAGCAGTTCTTC
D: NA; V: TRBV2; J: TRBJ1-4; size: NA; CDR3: CASSEFDRINEKLFF; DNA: TGTGCCAGCAGTGAATTCGACCGGATAAATGAAAAACTGTTTTTT
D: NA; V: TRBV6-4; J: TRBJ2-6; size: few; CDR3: CASSDGGSGANVLTF; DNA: TGTGCCAGCAGTGACGGGGGCTCTGGGGCCAACGTCCTGACTTTC
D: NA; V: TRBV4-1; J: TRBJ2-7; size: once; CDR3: CASSQVAVNAYEQYF; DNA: TGCGCCAGCAGCCAAGTAGCGGTAAACGCCTACGAGCAGTACTTC
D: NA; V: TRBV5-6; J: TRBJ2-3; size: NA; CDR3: CASSPGPSGTDTQYF; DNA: TGTGCCAGCAGCCCCGGACCTTCAGGCACAGATACGCAGTATTTT
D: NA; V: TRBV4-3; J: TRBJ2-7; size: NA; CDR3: CASSPRASSSYEQYF; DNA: TGCGCCAGCAGCCCCCGGGCGTCGAGCTCCTACGAGCAGTACTTC
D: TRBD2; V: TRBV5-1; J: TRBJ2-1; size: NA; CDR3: CASSLETSGTNEQFF; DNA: TGCGCCAGCAGCTTAGAGACTAGCGGGACCAATGAGCAGTTCTTC
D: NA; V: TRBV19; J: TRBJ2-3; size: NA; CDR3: CASSIGASGTDTQYF; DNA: TGTGCCAGTAGTATAGGTGCTAGCGGCACAGATACGCAGTATTTT
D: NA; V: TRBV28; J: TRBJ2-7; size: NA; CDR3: CASSLVGVYEQYF; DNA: TGTGCCAGCAGTTTAGTCGGTGTATACGAGCAGTACTTC
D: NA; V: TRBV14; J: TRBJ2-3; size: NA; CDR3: CASSQDPNRVVTDTQYF; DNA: TGTGCCAGCAGCCAAGATCCTAACAGGGTGGTTACAGATACGCAGTATTTT
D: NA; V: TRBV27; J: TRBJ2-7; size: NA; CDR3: CASSFYTGLSYEQYF; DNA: TGTGCCAGCAGTTTCTATACAGGGCTCTCCTACGAGCAGTACTTC
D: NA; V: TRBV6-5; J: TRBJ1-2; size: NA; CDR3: CASSFSYGYTF; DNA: TGTGCCAGCAGTTTCTCCTATGGCTACACCTTC
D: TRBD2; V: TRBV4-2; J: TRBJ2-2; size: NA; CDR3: CASSQELAVTGELFF; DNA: TGTGCCAGCAGCCAAGAGCTAGCGGTGACCGGGGAGCTGTTTTTT
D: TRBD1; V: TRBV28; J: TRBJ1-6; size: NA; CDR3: CASGEGQGDSPLHF; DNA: TGTGCCAGCGGGGAAGGACAGGGTGATTCACCCCTCCACTTT
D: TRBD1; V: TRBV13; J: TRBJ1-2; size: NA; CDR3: CASRLGQGGDYGYTF; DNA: TGTGCCAGCAGACTAGGACAGGGGGGGGACTATGGCTACACCTTC
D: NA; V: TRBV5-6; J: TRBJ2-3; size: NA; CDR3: CASSTGTSTDTQYF; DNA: TGTGCCAGCAGCACTGGGACTAGCACAGATACGCAGTATTTT
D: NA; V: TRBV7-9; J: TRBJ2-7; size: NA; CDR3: CASSERDSYEQYF; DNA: TGTGCCAGCAGCGAACGGGACTCCTACGAGCAGTACTTC
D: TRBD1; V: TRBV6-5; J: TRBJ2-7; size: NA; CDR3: CASSYGQGANEQYF; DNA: TGTGCCAGCAGTTACGGACAGGGGGCAAACGAGCAGTACTTC
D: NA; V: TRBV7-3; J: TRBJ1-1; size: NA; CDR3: CASSPSGFGWVNTEAFF; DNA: TGTGCCAGCAGCCCATCCGGATTCGGGTGGGTTAATACTGAAGCTTTCTTT
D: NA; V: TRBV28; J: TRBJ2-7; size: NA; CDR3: CASGDTNYEQYF; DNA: TGTGCCAGCGGGGACACGAACTACGAGCAGTACTTC
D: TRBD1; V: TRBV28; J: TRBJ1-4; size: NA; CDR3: CASSLEGTGLEKLFF; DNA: TGTGCCAGCAGTTTGGAAGGGACAGGGTTAGAAAAACTGTTTTTT
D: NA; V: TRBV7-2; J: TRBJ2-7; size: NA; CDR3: CASSLSRLSSYEQYF; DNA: TGTGCCAGCAGCTTAAGCAGGTTATCCTCCTACGAGCAGTACTTC
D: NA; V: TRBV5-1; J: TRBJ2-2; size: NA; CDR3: CASSLAGTGELFF; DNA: TGCGCCAGCAGCTTGGCAGGGACCGGGGAGCTGTTTTTT
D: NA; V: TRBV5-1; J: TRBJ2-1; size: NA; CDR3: CASTSGYEQFF; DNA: TGCGCCAGCACATCGGGGTATGAGCAGTTCTTC
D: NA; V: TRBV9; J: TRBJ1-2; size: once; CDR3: CASSVDGNPLFGGYTF; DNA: TGTGCCAGCAGCGTAGACGGGAACCCCCTTTTTGGGGGCTACACCTTC
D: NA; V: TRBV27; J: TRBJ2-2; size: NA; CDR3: CASTYTGELFF; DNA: TGTGCCAGCACCTACACCGGGGAGCTGTTTTTT
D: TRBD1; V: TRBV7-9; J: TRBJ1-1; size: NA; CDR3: CASSSRQGGTEAFF; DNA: TGTGCCAGCAGCTCCCGACAGGGGGGCACTGAAGCTTTCTTT
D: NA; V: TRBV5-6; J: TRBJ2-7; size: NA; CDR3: CASSSGHLPSKQYF; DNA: TGTGCCAGCTCTTCGGGACACCTGCCGAGTAAGCAGTACTTC
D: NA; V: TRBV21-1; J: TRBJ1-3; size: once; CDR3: CASSKDLRELEGNTIYF; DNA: TGTGCCAGCAGCAAAGATTTGAGGGAGCTAGAAGGAAACACCATATATTTT
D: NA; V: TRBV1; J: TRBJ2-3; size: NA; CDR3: CTSSQDGTHWTGGTDTQYF; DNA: TGCACCAGCAGCCAAGACGGAACCCATTGGACAGGGGGCACAGATACGCAGTATTTT
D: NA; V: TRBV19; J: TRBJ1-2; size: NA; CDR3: CASTTGTLNYGYTF; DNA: TGTGCCAGTACCACCGGGACACTTAACTATGGCTACACCTTC
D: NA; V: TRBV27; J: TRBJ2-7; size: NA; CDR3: CASSSGSRDEQYF; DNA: TGTGCCAGCAGTTCGGGGTCCAGGGACGAGCAGTACTTC
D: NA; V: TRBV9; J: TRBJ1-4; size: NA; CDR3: CASSVAGATNEKLFF; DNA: TGTGCCAGCAGCGTAGCAGGCGCAACTAATGAAAAACTGTTTTTT
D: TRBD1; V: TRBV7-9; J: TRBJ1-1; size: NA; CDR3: CASSLDRVTEVFF; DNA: TGTGCCAGCAGCTTGGACAGGGTGACTGAAGTTTTCTTT
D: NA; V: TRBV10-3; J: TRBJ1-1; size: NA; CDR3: CAISDSAGTEAFF; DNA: TGTGCCATTTCGGACAGTGCGGGCACTGAAGCTTTCTTT
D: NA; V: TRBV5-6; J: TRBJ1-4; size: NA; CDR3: CASSLGEIEEKLFF; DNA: TGTGCCAGCAGCCTGGGAGAAATTGAGGAAAAACTGTTTTTT
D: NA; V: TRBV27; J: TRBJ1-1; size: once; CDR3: CASSPPFRDTEAFF; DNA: TGTGCCAGCAGCCCTCCTTTCCGGGACACTGAAGCTTTCTTT
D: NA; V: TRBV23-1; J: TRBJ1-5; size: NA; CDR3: CASSQRVQKGRQPQHF; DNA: TGCGCCAGCAGTCAACGAGTTCAGAAGGGGAGGCAGCCCCAGCATTTT
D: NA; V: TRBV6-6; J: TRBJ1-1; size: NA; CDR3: CASTMERAFF; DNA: TGTGCCAGCACGATGGAGCGGGCTTTCTTT
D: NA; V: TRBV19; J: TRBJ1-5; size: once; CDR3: CASNHGTGSNQPQHF; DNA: TGTGCCAGTAATCACGGGACGGGGAGCAATCAGCCCCAGCATTTT
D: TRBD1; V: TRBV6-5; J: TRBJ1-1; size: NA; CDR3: CASSATGTGTTEAFF; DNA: TGTGCCAGCAGTGCGACCGGGACAGGTACCACTGAAGCTTTCTTT
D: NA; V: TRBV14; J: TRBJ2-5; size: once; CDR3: CASRREPAKEQKTQYF; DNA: TGTGCCAGCAGGCGAGAGCCGGCAAAAGAGCAAAAGACCCAGTACTTC
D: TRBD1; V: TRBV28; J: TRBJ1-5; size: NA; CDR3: CASSLGQGYRQPQHF; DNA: TGTGCCAGCAGTTTAGGACAGGGATACAGGCAGCCCCAGCATTTT
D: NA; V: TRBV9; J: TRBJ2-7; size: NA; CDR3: CASSSQESYEQYF; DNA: TGTGCCAGCAGCTCCCAGGAGTCCTACGAGCAGTACTTC
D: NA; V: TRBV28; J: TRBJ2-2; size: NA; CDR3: CASSLFPLSSTGELFF; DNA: TGTGCCAGCAGTTTATTCCCCCTAAGCAGCACCGGGGAGCTGTTTTTT
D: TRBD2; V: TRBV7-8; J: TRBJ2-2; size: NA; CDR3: CASSSSGRIGFPGELFF; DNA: TGTGCCAGCAGTAGTAGCGGGAGAATTGGTTTCCCCGGGGAGCTGTTTTTT
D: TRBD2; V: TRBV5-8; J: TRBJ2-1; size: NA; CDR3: CASSPRSGSTDNEQFF; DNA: TGTGCCAGCAGCCCGCGTAGCGGGAGTACCGACAATGAGCAGTTCTTC
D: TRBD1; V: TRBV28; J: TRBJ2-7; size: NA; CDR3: CASIPSLWTGRTYEQYF; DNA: TGTGCCAGCATTCCCTCCCTTTGGACAGGGAGGACCTACGAGCAGTACTTC
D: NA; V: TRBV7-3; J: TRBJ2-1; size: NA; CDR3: CASSLNPGMSRWNNEQFF; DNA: TGTGCCAGCAGCTTAAACCCAGGGATGAGTAGGTGGAACAATGAGCAGTTCTTC
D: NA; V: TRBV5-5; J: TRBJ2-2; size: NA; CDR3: CASSFRDAARPGELFF; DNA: TGTGCCAGCAGCTTCCGGGACGCAGCGCGACCCGGGGAGCTGTTTTTT
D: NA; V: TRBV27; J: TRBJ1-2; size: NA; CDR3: CASYKAGWGYTF; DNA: TGTGCCAGCTATAAGGCAGGGTGGGGCTACACCTTC
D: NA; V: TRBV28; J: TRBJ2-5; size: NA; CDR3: CASRRREWRETQYF; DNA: TGTGCCAGCAGGAGACGGGAGTGGCGAGAGACCCAGTACTTC